This TCR beta chain was retrieved from a study of OX40 agonist ivuxolimab in advanced cancers. Study findings and constraints: Expanded clones were, on average, more numerous in CD8+ T cells than in CD4+.

Produced via immunoSEQ multiplex PCR; TCRdb's table is partial and in-frame only. Among about 46,000 clones listed, over 75% were seen once. Remarks on this clone: The target antigen is unknown.

The CDR3 has 14 residues. The V gene end was trimmed by 6 bases and the J gene end by 6 bases; junction bases not matched to a gene: 8. CDR1 SEHNR and CDR2 FQNEAQ come from the germline V gene (reference sequence). The investigators sampled blood at baseline, at cycle 4 day 1, and at cycle 7 day 1. This receptor was taken from an adult with an advanced solid tumor such as melanoma, head and neck, liver or kidney cancer. This material consisted of CD4+ or CD8+ T cells sorted from blood, taken in a trial of the OX40 agonist ivuxolimab. This sequence joins TRBV7-9 and TRBJ2-1, with 7 bases matching TRBD2. CDR3 bases: TGTGCCAGCAGTACCGGGACTACTATCAATGAGCAGTTCTTC. Residues: CASSTGTTINEQFF.